A few counts support the clone carrying this T cell receptor beta chain. Its specificity is not known. This specimen belongs to a study of vaccination and CD4 T cells after COVID-19. Study results and limitations: Convalescent patients' clones that were vaccine-specific were spike mono-reactive in 304 of 307 cases.

The germline V gene has CDR1 SGHNT and CDR2 YENEEA. Trimming removed 0 bases from V and 0 bases from J, with 14 bases in between. This CDR3 is 17 amino acids long. The Oncomine TCR Beta short-read assay was applied to DNA of cultured CD4+ T cells. Via MiXCR, TCRdb re-called the PCR reads, giving one row per CDR3 protein. The data hold 15,000 or so distinct CDR3 sequences, with approximately 50% observed a single time. Treatment noted: approximately 10-day PBMC culture with coronavirus spike peptide pools or control peptides (ViraFEST assay). V and J are TRBV11-3 and TRBJ1-1; D remains unclear. The clonotype was recovered from a human donor who received a COVID-19 vaccine. This material consisted of CD4+ T cells from blood, cultured in vitro, taken before SARS-CoV-2 vaccination. Here the CDR3 reads CASSLDGWAAMNTEAFF. The CDR3 bases are TGTGCCAGCAGCTTAGACGGCTGGGCGGCGATGAACACTGAAGCTTTCTTT.